The 21 T cell receptor beta chains reported below all come from one sample, sequenced in a study of T cells after yellow fever vaccination (dated by TCRdb to the late 2010s). In the paper's terms, the treatment or condition label means: live attenuated yellow fever vaccine strain. The protocol used for the library was 5' RACE. The reads were generated on an Illumina NovaSeq 6000. The public reads were run again by TCRdb, first through fastp at Q25 and then through MiXCR, and only productive beta chains were kept. Rows with one shared CDR3 protein collapse into an entry with the most common genes and DNA. Recorded for this sample are 120,000 or so distinct CDR3 sequences; 8% to 10% of them occurred a single time. Jointly, the top ten make up about 40% of the sample. Here the sequenced sample was CD8+ T cells sorted from PBMCs, taken on the day of the yellow fever booster vaccination. These receptors came from a man between 18 and 35 years old who received the YFV17D yellow fever vaccine.

This clonotype was detected a few times. V gene TRBV27 combines with J gene TRBJ2-7; TRBD1 matches at 11 bases. Per the germline V gene, CDR1 is MNHEY and CDR2 is SMNVEV (reference sequence). The CDR3 contains 12 residues. The V segment lost 8 bases and the J segment 4 bases; nucleotides outside the gene matches: 1. The CDR3 bases are TGTGCCAGCGGGACAGGGGGTTACGAGCAGTACTTC. Translation: CASGTGGYEQYF.

This chain uses TRBV20-1 with TRBJ2-3, with 11 bases identical to TRBD2. This CDR3 has 17 residues. With 1 base clipped from V and 0 bases from J, the junction kept 6 bases outside the gene matches. Germline CDR1 and CDR2: DFQATT and SNEGSKA (reference sequence). Here the CDR3 DNA reads TGCAGTGCTAGAGGGTTTAGCGGGGGGGCTAGCACAGATACGCAGTATTTT. It specifies CSARGFSGGASTDTQYF.

In its sample, this clonotype was seen a few times. The V gene is TRBV4-1, the J gene TRBJ2-3, with D uncertain. The CDR3 covers 16 residues. Germline CDR1 and CDR2: MGHRA and YSYEKL. The V and J ends lost 3 bases and 4 bases respectively, with 17 bases between them. The CDR3 reads CASSQIAPGSADTQYF. CDR3 sequence (DNA): TGCGCCAGCAGCCAGATCGCACCCGGCAGTGCAGATACGCAGTATTTT.

This clonotype was found a few times. V is TRBV27 and J is TRBJ2-5; 9 bases fit TRBD1. From germline, CDR1 is MNHEY and CDR2 SMNVEV (reference sequence). This CDR3 contains 14 residues. Trimming cost V 2 bases and J 5 bases; bases outside gene matches: 3. The CDR3 spells CASSLNRGHETQYF. The CDR3 coding sequence is TGTGCCAGCAGTTTAAACAGGGGGCACGAGACCCAGTACTTC.

The V gene is TRBV7-2, the J gene TRBJ2-3, with 10 nucleotides matching TRBD2. The V segment lost 2 bases and the J segment 3 bases; nucleotides outside the gene matches: 2. Germline CDR1 and CDR2: SGHTA and FQGNSA. This CDR3 is built from 15 residues. The CDR3 DNA reads TGTGCCAGCAGCTTAAAACTAGCGGGGACAGATACGCAGTATTTT. It is translated as CASSLKLAGTDTQYF.

The chain recombines TRBV6-6 with TRBJ2-5; D perhaps matches TRBD1 (5 bases). V lost 0 bases to trimming and J lost 0 bases, with 14 bases between them. Germline CDR1 reads MNHNY; CDR2 reads SVGAGI (reference sequence). There are 17 residues in the CDR3. In DNA form, the CDR3 reads TGTGCCAGCAGTTACTCCCTCCAGGCGACAGACCAAGAGACCCAGTACTTC. Protein product: CASSYSLQATDQETQYF.

CDR3 loop: CSVELVKEQFF. DNA of the CDR3: TGCAGCGTTGAACTGGTCAAAGAGCAGTTCTTC. This chain connects TRBV29-1 to TRBJ2-1, with D hard to call. V was cut by 2 bases and J by 10 bases, with 9 bases left in between. The germline V gene has CDR1 SQVTM and CDR2 ANQGSEA. The CDR3 runs 11 residues.

This clonotype was detected a few times. The J gene is TRBJ2-2, the V gene TRBV6-5; possibly TRBD1 for D (6 bases). This CDR3 is built from 15 residues. Germline lookup yields CDR1 MNHEY and CDR2 SVGAGI. Between the trimmed V and J ends, which lost 3 bases and 4 bases, there was a span of 12 bases. Written as DNA, the CDR3 is TGTGCCAGCAGTTATGCCCAGGGGAGCACCGGGGAGCTGTTTTTT. Its translation: CASSYAQGSTGELFF.

Ten or more counts support this clonotype. The chain is built from TRBV4-1 and TRBJ1-1, with D tentatively TRBD1 (5 bases). With 3 bases removed from V and 5 bases from J, the gap between germline ends came to 13 bases. This CDR3 comprises 14 residues. CDR1 is MGHRA, CDR2 YSYEKL, per germline. CDR3 coding DNA: TGCGCCAGCAGCCACCCCCGGGGGGGAACTGAAGCTTTCTTT. Its translation is CASSHPRGGTEAFF.

This clonotype was detected only a few times. J is TRBJ2-2 and V is TRBV14; no definite D call. V was trimmed by 1 base and J by 5 bases, leaving 5 bases between them. This CDR3 is 13 amino acids long. CDR1 and CDR2 from the germline V gene are SGHDN and FVKESK. This CDR3 reads CASSQVGTGELFF. DNA of the CDR3: TGTGCCAGCAGCCAAGTGGGGACCGGGGAGCTGTTTTTT.

This clonotype has ten or more counts. The chain joins TRBV4-3 to TRBJ2-3, with D uncertain. The CDR3 is 15 residues long. Germline-derived CDR1 and CDR2 are LGHNA and YSLEER. V was shortened by 1 base and J by 0 bases, with 8 bases between the two germline ends. The CDR3 spells CASSQAGRSTDTQYF. CDR3 bases: TGCGCCAGCAGCCAAGCGGGCAGAAGCACAGATACGCAGTATTTT.

This clonotype was recorded a few times. The chain links TRBV9 to TRBJ2-1; 11 positions match TRBD2. Germline values: CDR1 SGDLS, CDR2 YYNGEE. The CDR3 is 17 amino acids. V lost 7 bases to trimming and J lost 1 base; unmatched junction nucleotides: 10. This chain's CDR3 is CASGYGTSGDSYNEQFF. The CDR3, as DNA: TGTGCCAGCGGCTACGGGACTAGCGGCGATTCCTACAATGAGCAGTTCTTC.

V gene TRBV9 combines with J gene TRBJ1-1; D ambiguous. Per germline, CDR1 SGDLS and CDR2 YYNGEE. Trimming stripped 2 bases from V and 4 bases from J, with 15 bases between. The CDR3 spans 15 residues. The CDR3 reads CASSVASDLSTEAFF. CDR3 nucleotide sequence: TGTGCCAGCAGCGTGGCCTCTGATTTGAGCACTGAAGCTTTCTTT.

This chain uses TRBV6-2 or TRBV6-3 with TRBJ1-1, with a weak D call TRBD1 (5 bases). V was shortened by 9 bases and J by 6 bases, with 11 bases between the two germline ends. The CDR3 is made up of 11 amino acids. Germline V lookup: CDR1 MNHEY, CDR2 SVGEGT. Written as DNA, the CDR3 is TGTGCCAGTGGGAGGGGCCCTGAAGCTTTCTTT. Its protein product is CASGRGPEAFF.

The chain carries TRBV4-1 and TRBJ2-1, with D possibly TRBD2 on 6 matching bases. There are 14 residues in the CDR3. Germline V CDR1 and CDR2: MGHRA, YSYEKL. V dropped 5 bases and J dropped 3 bases, with 11 bases sitting between them. In DNA, the CDR3 is TGCGCCAGCAGCACGAGGACTAACTACAATGAGCAGTTCTTC. It is translated as CASSTRTNYNEQFF.

The rearrangement joins TRBV7-9 to TRBJ1-5; D perhaps matches TRBD1 (5 bases). The CDR3 is 15 amino acids. V gave up 4 bases and J gave up 1 base, with 11 bases separating them. Germline V lookup: CDR1 SEHNR, CDR2 FQNEAQ (reference sequence). The CDR3 coding sequence is TGTGCCAGCAGCTCCTCGAGACAGAGCAATCAGCCCCAGCATTTT. Translation gives CASSSSRQSNQPQHF.

This clonotype occurred a few times. The rearrangement links TRBV7-3 to TRBJ2-1; D gene ambiguous. Germline values: CDR1 SGHTA, CDR2 FQGTGA. The CDR3 is 14 amino acids. V gave up 1 base and J gave up 6 bases, with 10 bases separating them. CDR3 residues: CASSLSPGVNEQFF. Written as DNA, the CDR3 is TGTGCCAGCAGCTTAAGTCCAGGCGTCAATGAGCAGTTCTTC.

This clonotype turned up a few times. J is TRBJ2-7 and V is TRBV10-3, with D hard to call. The CDR3 runs to 11 residues. Germline assignment: CDR1 ENHRY and CDR2 SYGVKD. The ends were cut back, 5 bases at V and 3 bases at J, with 5 bases in the middle. CDR3 amino acids: CAISPDYEQYF. CDR3 in DNA: TGTGCCATCAGTCCCGACTACGAGCAGTACTTC.

Details on this clonotype: Germline and junction disagree at one end, which may indicate a read error. This chain uses TRBV10-3 with TRBJ2-7; D possibly matches TRBD1 or TRBD2 (6 bases each). The CDR3 loop spans 13 amino acids. The V gene's germline CDR1 is ENHRY and CDR2 SYGVKD. The CDR3 is CAISESEGDELYF. The CDR3 bases are TGTGCCATCAGTGAGTCGGAGGGGGACGAGCTGTACTTC.

V and J are TRBV5-1 and TRBJ2-1, with D perhaps TRBD2 (6 bases). In germline, CDR1 is SGHRS, CDR2 YFSETQ. Trimming took off 1 base at V and 9 bases at J, with 11 bases between the two ends. CDR3 size: 13 residues. Written as DNA, the CDR3 is TGCGCCAGCAGCTTGAGTGGGGGGATTGAGCAGTTCTTC. This sequence encodes CASSLSGGIEQFF.

This clonotype was counted many times. The chain links TRBV7-9 to TRBJ2-3, with 9 bases that match TRBD2. V was pared by 5 bases and J by 2 bases, with 14 bases of the junction left unmatched. This CDR3 comprises 18 residues. CDR1 SEHNR and CDR2 FQNEAQ come from the germline V gene (reference sequence). The CDR3 reads CASSPSLAGDGITDTQYF. The CDR3 DNA sequence: TGTGCCAGCAGCCCTAGTTTAGCGGGGGACGGGATCACAGATACGCAGTATTTT. Combining the CDR3 with reference TRBV7-9 and TRBJ2-3 gives the whole variable domain DTGVSQNPRHKITKRGQNVTFRCDPISEHNRLYWYRQTLGQGPEFLTYFQNEAQLEKSRLLSDRFSAERPKGSFSTLEIQRTEQGDSAMYLCASSPSLAGDGITDTQYFGPGTRLTVL.